This is a list of T cell receptor beta chains from one sample in a study of T cells in Graves' hyperthyroidism and ophthalmopathy. TCRdb re-analysed the multiplex PCR reads in MiXCR, keeping a single row per CDR3 protein. The repertoire consists of about 570,000 distinct CDR3 sequences, with 46% occurring once and the leading ten covering around 17%. Sequenced sample: peripheral blood or thyroid tissue (not recorded which). The receptor set was obtained from an adult woman with Graves' disease, either hyperthyroidism or ophthalmopathy (not recorded which). CDR3s include the opening cysteine and the closing phenylalanine or tryptophan. Each record gives: V gene, D gene, clone size, J gene, CDR3 DNA, CDR3 protein. The D gene is left open where the match is weak. Clone size is stated in some rows and not others, as once, few, many or a class when expanded.

V gene: TRBV12-3/TRBV12-4; D gene: NA; clone size: NA; J gene: TRBJ1-1; CDR3 DNA: TGTGCCAGCGGAAGGAGGGGAACTGAAGCTTTCTTT; CDR3 protein: CASGRRGTEAFF
V gene: TRBV7-9; D gene: TRBD2; clone size: NA; J gene: TRBJ2-1; CDR3 DNA: TGTGCCAGCAGCTTATCGGCGGGAGAGTTGTCGGAGCAGTTCTTC; CDR3 protein: CASSLSAGELSEQFF
V gene: TRBV19; D gene: NA; clone size: many; J gene: TRBJ2-7; CDR3 DNA: TGTGCCAGTAGTATATCGGTTCGGGGAGGCTACGAGCAGTACTTC; CDR3 protein: CASSISVRGGYEQYF
V gene: TRBV7-9; D gene: NA; clone size: many; J gene: TRBJ2-7; CDR3 DNA: TGTGCCAGCAGCTTTTTCTACGAGCAGTACTTC; CDR3 protein: CASSFFYEQYF
V gene: TRBV5-1; D gene: NA; clone size: few; J gene: TRBJ1-2; CDR3 DNA: TGCGCCAGCAGCCGGGACGGAATGGGCTACACCTTC; CDR3 protein: CASSRDGMGYTF
V gene: TRBV15; D gene: NA; clone size: few; J gene: TRBJ2-3; CDR3 DNA: TGTGCCACCAGATCGTCGGGGAGCACAGATACGCAGTATTTT; CDR3 protein: CATRSSGSTDTQYF
V gene: TRBV20-1; D gene: NA; clone size: NA; J gene: TRBJ2-2; CDR3 DNA: TGCAGTGCTTTGACAGGGCGGGAGTCCGGGGAGCTGTTTTTT; CDR3 protein: CSALTGRESGELFF
V gene: TRBV10-3; D gene: NA; clone size: few; J gene: TRBJ1-1; CDR3 DNA: TGTGCCAGCAGAAGGACAGCCAGCATGAACACTGAAGCTTTCTTT; CDR3 protein: CASRRTASMNTEAFF
V gene: TRBV15; D gene: NA; clone size: many; J gene: TRBJ1-6; CDR3 DNA: TGTGCCACCAGCGAACGGAACGAGTCACCCCTCCACTTT; CDR3 protein: CATSERNESPLHF
V gene: TRBV6-5; D gene: TRBD2; clone size: many; J gene: TRBJ2-5; CDR3 DNA: TGTGCCAGCAGCACTCTAGCGGGAGTGGGGACCCAGTACTTC; CDR3 protein: CASSTLAGVGTQYF
V gene: TRBV2; D gene: NA; clone size: NA; J gene: TRBJ1-5; CDR3 DNA: TGTGCCAGCAGTCTTAGACTAGCGGGAAAGGAGACCCAGCATTTT; CDR3 protein: CASSLRLAGKETQHF
V gene: TRBV2; D gene: NA; clone size: many; J gene: TRBJ1-1; CDR3 DNA: TGTGCCAGCAGCGATCCAGGGGAAAAGACTGAAGCTTTCTTT; CDR3 protein: CASSDPGEKTEAFF
V gene: TRBV24-1; D gene: NA; clone size: NA; J gene: TRBJ2-5; CDR3 DNA: TGTGCCACCGGGGTATCGACGACCCAGTACTTC; CDR3 protein: CATGVSTTQYF
V gene: TRBV29-1; D gene: TRBD1; clone size: NA; J gene: TRBJ1-2; CDR3 DNA: TGCAGCACGGCCGGGACAGGGCGCGGCTACACCTTC; CDR3 protein: CSTAGTGRGYTF
V gene: TRBV11-2; D gene: TRBD1; clone size: NA; J gene: TRBJ2-7; CDR3 DNA: TGTGCCTCTCGCACAGGGGGTCCCTACGAGCAGTACTTC; CDR3 protein: CASRTGGPYEQYF